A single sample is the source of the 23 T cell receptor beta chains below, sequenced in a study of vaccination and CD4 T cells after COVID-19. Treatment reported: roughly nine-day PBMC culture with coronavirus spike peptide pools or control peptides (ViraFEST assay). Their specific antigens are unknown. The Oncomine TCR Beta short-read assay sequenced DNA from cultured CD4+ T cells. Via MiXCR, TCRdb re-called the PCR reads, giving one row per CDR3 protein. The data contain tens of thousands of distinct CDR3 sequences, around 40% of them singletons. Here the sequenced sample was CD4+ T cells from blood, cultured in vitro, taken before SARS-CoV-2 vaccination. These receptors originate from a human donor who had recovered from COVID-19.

CDR3: CASSDVAGGPETQYF. The CDR3 coding sequence is TGTGCCAGCAGTGATGTAGCGGGGGGGCCAGAGACCCAGTACTTC. This chain uses TRBV2 with TRBJ2-5, with TRBD2 identical over 11 bases. Trimming cost V 3 bases and J 4 bases; bases outside gene matches: 4. Germline V gives CDR1 SNHLY, CDR2 FYNNEI. The CDR3 loop spans 15 amino acids. The complete variable domain, with remaining parts taken from reference TRBV2 and TRBJ2-5, reads EPEVTQTPSHQVTQMGQEVILRCVPISNHLYFYWYRQILGQKVEFLVSFYNNEISEKSEIFDDQFSVERPDGSNFTLKIRSTKLEDSAMYFCASSDVAGGPETQYFGPGTRLLVL.

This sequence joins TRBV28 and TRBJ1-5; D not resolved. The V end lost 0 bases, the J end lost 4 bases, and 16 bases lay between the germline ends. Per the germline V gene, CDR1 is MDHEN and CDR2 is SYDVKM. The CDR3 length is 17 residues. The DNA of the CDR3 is TGTGCCAGCAGTTTATGGGTTGGTGAGGGAGGGAATCAGCCCCAGCATTTT. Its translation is CASSLWVGEGGNQPQHF.

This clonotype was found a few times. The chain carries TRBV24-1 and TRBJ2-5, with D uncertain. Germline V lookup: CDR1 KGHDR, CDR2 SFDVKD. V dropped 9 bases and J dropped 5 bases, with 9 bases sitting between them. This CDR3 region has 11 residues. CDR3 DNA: TGTGCCACCTATGCATGGGAGACCCAGTACTTC. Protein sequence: CATYAWETQYF.

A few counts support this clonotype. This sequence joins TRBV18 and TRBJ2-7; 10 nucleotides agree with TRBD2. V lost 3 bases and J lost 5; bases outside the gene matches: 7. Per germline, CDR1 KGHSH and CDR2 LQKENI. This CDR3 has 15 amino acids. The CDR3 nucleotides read TGTGCCAGCTCACCGGGTCTAGCGGGAGCCCACGAGCAGTACTTC. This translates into CASSPGLAGAHEQYF. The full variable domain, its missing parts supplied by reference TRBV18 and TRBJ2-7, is NAGVMQNPRHLVRRRGQEARLRCSPMKGHSHVYWYRQLPEEGLKFMVYLQKENIIDESGMPKERFSAEFPKEGPSILRIQQVVRGDSAAYFCASSPGLAGAHEQYFGPGTRLTVT.

As DNA, the CDR3 is TGTGCCAGCAGTCCCGGGACCACTCCAGCTTTCTTT. This gives the protein CASSPGTTPAFF. V usage is TRBV25-1 and J usage is TRBJ1-1; possibly TRBD1 for D (5 bases). The length of the CDR3 is 12 residues. The germline V and J ends were trimmed by 5 bases and 10 bases, with 14 bases remaining between them. Per the germline V gene, CDR1 is MGHDK and CDR2 is SYGVNS.

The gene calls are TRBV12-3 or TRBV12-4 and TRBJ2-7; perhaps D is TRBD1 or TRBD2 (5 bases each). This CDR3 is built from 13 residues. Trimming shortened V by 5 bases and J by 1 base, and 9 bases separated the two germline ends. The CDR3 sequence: CASSLGASYEQYF. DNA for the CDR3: TGTGCCAGCAGTCTCGGGGCTTCCTACGAGCAGTACTTC.

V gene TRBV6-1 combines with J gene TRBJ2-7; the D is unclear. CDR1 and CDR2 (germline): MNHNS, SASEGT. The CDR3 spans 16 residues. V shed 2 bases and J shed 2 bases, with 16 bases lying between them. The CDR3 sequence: CASSETDSPPTYEQYF. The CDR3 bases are TGTGCCAGCAGTGAAACTGACTCTCCCCCTACCTACGAGCAGTACTTC.

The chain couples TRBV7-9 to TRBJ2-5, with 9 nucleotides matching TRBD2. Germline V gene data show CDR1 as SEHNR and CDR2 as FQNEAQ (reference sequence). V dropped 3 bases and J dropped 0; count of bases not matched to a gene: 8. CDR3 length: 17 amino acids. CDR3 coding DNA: TGTGCCAGCAGCTTCGGGCTAGCGGGGTGGTACCAAGAGACCCAGTACTTC. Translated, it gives CASSFGLAGWYQETQYF.

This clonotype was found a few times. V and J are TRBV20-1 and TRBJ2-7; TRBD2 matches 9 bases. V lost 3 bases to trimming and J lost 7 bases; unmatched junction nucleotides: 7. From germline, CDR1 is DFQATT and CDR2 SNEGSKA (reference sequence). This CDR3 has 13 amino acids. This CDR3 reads CSARRGGSWEQYF. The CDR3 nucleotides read TGCAGTGCTAGGCGGGGGGGTTCGTGGGAGCAGTACTTC.

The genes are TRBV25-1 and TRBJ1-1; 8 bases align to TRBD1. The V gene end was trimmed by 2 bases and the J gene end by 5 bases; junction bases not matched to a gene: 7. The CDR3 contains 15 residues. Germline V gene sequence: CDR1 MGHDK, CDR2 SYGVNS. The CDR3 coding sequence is TGTGCCAGCAGTGAAGCCGGGACAGGAGGGACTGAAGCTTTCTTT. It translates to CASSEAGTGGTEAFF.

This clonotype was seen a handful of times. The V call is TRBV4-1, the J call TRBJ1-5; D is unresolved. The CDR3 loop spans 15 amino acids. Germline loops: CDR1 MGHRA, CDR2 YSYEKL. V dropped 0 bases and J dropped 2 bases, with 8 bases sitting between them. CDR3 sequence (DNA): TGCGCCAGCAGCCAAGATCCCAGTGGCAATCAGCCCCAGCATTTT. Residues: CASSQDPSGNQPQHF.

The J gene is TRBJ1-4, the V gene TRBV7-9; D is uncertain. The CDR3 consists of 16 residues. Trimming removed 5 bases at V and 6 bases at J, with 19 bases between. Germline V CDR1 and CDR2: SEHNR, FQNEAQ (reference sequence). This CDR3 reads CASSPRMSAEYEKLFF. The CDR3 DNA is TGTGCCAGCAGCCCCCGGATGTCTGCCGAGTATGAAAAACTGTTTTTT.

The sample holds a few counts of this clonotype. As DNA, the CDR3 is TGTGCCAGCAGCTTAGTCCTAGCGGGAGGGCCGAGCGAGCAGTACTTC. Its translation is CASSLVLAGGPSEQYF. This chain links TRBV11-3 with TRBJ2-7; 12 bases align to TRBD2. J gave up 6 bases and V 1 base, and 7 bases lay outside the gene matches. This CDR3 is 16 amino acids long. CDR1 and CDR2 (germline): SGHNT, YENEEA.

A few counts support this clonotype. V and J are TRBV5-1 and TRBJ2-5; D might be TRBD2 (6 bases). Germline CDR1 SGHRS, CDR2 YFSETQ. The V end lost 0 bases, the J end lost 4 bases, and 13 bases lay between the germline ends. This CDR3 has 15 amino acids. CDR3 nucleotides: TGCGCCAGCAGCTTGGCGCAGGGAGGTGCAGAGACCCAGTACTTC. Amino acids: CASSLAQGGAETQYF.

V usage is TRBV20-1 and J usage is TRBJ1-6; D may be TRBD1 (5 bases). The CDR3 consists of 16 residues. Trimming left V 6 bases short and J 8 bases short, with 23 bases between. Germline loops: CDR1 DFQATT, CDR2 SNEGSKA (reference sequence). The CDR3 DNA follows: TGCAGTGCGGCGAGGGGTGGGATAGGACGGCATTCACCCCTCCACTTT. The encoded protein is CSAARGGIGRHSPLHF.

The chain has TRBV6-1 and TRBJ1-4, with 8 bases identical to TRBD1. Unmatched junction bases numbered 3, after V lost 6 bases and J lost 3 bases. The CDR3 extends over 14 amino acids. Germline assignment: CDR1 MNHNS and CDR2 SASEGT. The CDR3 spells CASRRTGPNEKLFF. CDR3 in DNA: TGTGCCAGCAGGCGGACAGGGCCTAATGAAAAACTGTTTTTT.

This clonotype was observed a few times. In nucleotides, the CDR3 is TGTGCCAGCAGTCAGCCCCCTAGGGGAGACGAGCAGTACTTC. Translating it yields CASSQPPRGDEQYF. The chain links TRBV6-1 to TRBJ2-7, with D tentatively TRBD1 or TRBD2 (5 bases each). Germline assignment: CDR1 MNHNS and CDR2 SASEGT. Trimming removed 5 bases from V and 5 bases from J, with 16 bases in between. The CDR3 is 14 amino acids.

The CDR3 nucleotides are TGTGCCAGCAGTTCCCGGGACCTATATGGCTACACCTTC. It encodes CASSSRDLYGYTF. This chain connects TRBV27 to TRBJ1-2, with D perhaps matching TRBD1 (5 bases). Trimming left V 4 bases short and J 5 bases short, with 11 bases between. The germline gives CDR1 MNHEY, CDR2 SMNVEV (reference sequence). This CDR3 contains 13 residues.

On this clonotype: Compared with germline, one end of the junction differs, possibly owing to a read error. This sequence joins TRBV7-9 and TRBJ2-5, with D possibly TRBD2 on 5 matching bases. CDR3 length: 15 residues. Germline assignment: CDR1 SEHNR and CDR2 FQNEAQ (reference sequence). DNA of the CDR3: TGCGCCAGCAGCGTGGTAGGAGCGGCACAAGAGACCCAGTACTTC. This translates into CASSVVGAAQETQYF.

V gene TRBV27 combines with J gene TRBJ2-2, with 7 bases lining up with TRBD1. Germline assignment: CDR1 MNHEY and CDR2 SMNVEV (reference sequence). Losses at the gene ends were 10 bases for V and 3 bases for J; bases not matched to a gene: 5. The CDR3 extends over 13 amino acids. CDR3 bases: TGTGCCACAGGACAGGTCGACACCGGGGAGCTGTTTTTT. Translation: CATGQVDTGELFF.

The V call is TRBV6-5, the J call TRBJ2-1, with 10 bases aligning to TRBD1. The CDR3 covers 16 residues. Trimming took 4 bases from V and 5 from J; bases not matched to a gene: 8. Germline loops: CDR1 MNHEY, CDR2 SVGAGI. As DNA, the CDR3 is TGTGCCAGCAGTTTAGACCGGGACAGGGGTCACAATGAGCAGTTCTTC. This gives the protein CASSLDRDRGHNEQFF.

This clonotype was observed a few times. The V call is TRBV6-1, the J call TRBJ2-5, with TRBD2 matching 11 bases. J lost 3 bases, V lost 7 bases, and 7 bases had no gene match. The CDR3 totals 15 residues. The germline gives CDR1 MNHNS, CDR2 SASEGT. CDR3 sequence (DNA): TGTGCCAGCAAATGGACACTAGCGGGAGAAGAGACCCAGTACTTC. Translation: CASKWTLAGEETQYF.

The CDR3 protein is CAISESDGDQPQHF. The CDR3 nucleotides read TGTGCCATCAGTGAGTCGGATGGTGATCAGCCCCAGCATTTT. V and J are TRBV10-3 and TRBJ1-5; D is uncertain. The germline gives CDR1 ENHRY, CDR2 SYGVKD. Trimming took 0 bases from V and 5 from J, leaving 8 bases between them. The CDR3 spans 14 residues.